What follows describes a single T cell receptor (beta chain). Its specificity is not known. These data come from a study of T cell responses to AZD1222 COVID-19 vaccine. Study outcomes and limitations: Repertoires were sampled only after the peak T cell response. Spike-specific TCR breadth and depth grew following two AZD1222 doses. Seropositive status at baseline applied to only five to seven AZD1222 recipients. The donor cohort was predominantly white British with a female majority, and clonal diversity may have been underestimated.

The repertoire was sequenced with immunoSEQ multiplex PCR; TCRdb's copy has only in-frame clones and lacks some. The sample yields some 170,000 clones, 85% to 90% seen once. J was trimmed by 4 bases and V by 2 bases; bases with no gene match: 5. This CDR3 region has 15 residues. Germline lookup yields CDR1 SGDLS and CDR2 YYNGEE. V gene TRBV9 combines with J gene TRBJ2-3; 9 nucleotides agree with TRBD2. Sequencing used peripheral blood, obtained on day 0 of AZD1222 vaccination. The sequence was collected from an adult in good health. CDR3: CASSVASGTSDTQYF. The CDR3 region has the DNA TGTGCCAGCAGCGTCGCTAGCGGGACTTCAGATACGCAGTATTTT.